These T cell receptor beta chains were read from a single sample in a study of CD8 T cells in ankylosing spondylitis. Using its own MiXCR run on the 5' RACE reads, TCRdb lists one record per CDR3 protein. This sample carries roughly 230,000 distinct CDR3 sequences, roughly 18% of them seen once, and the ten largest clones take about a third. Sequenced input: blood, either unsorted or a sorted T cell fraction (not recorded which). These receptors were obtained from a male donor with ankylosing spondylitis or in good health (not recorded which). Each CDR3 is given with its conserved first and last residue. D genes are given only for firm matches. Where a row states a size, it is once, few, many or the class of an expanded clone; other rows omit it.

size: .
J: TRBJ1-1
V: TRBV7-8
D: .
DNA: TGTGCCAGCAGCTTACAGGTGATCAACACTGAAGCTTTCTTT
CDR3: CASSLQVINTEAFF

size: few
J: TRBJ2-5
V: TRBV12-3/TRBV12-4
D: .
DNA: TGTGCCAGCAGTTCCAGGGGGGGACAACAAGAGACCCAGTACTTC
CDR3: CASSSRGGQQETQYF

size: .
J: TRBJ2-7
V: TRBV4-1
D: TRBD2
DNA: TGCGCCAGCAGCCAAGATTCCCTCCTAGCGGAGGGGACCTACGAGCAGTACTTC
CDR3: CASSQDSLLAEGTYEQYF

size: .
J: TRBJ2-1
V: TRBV11-1
D: TRBD2
DNA: TGTGCCAGCAGCTTAAGGCTAGCGGGAGGGCTCAATGAGCAGTTCTTC
CDR3: CASSLRLAGGLNEQFF

size: few
J: TRBJ2-1
V: TRBV4-1
D: TRBD2
DNA: TGCGCCAGCAGCCTTAGACCTAGCGGGACCCTGGGTGAGCAGTTCTTC
CDR3: CASSLRPSGTLGEQFF

size: many
J: TRBJ2-1
V: TRBV4-1
D: .
DNA: TGCGCCAGCAGCCAAGGGATCGGTTTTGGTGAGCAGTTCTTC
CDR3: CASSQGIGFGEQFF

size: .
J: TRBJ2-7
V: TRBV7-8
D: .
DNA: TGTGCCAGCAGCTTCGACCCTAGGAACCCCTCCTACGAGCAGTACTTC
CDR3: CASSFDPRNPSYEQYF

size: .
J: TRBJ2-1
V: TRBV24-1
D: TRBD2
DNA: TGTGCCACCAGTGATATTAGCGGGAGGAGCGACGGTGAGCAGTTCTTC
CDR3: CATSDISGRSDGEQFF

size: many
J: TRBJ2-1
V: TRBV10-2
D: TRBD2
DNA: TGCGCCAGCTCAGAAGGGACTAGCGGGCCAACGGTGCAGTTCTTC
CDR3: CASSEGTSGPTVQFF

size: once
J: TRBJ2-1
V: TRBV20-1
D: TRBD1
DNA: TGCAGTGCTAGTGTGGACAGGGGATGGAATGAGCAGTTCTTC
CDR3: CSASVDRGWNEQFF

size: .
J: TRBJ2-7
V: TRBV12-3/TRBV12-4
D: .
DNA: TGTGCCAGCAGGACGGGACTCCACGAGCAGTACTTC
CDR3: CASRTGLHEQYF

size: .
J: TRBJ1-2
V: TRBV3-1
D: .
DNA: TGTGCCAGCAGCCACCCGGGGGTGACCGACCAGCATCAACACTATGGCTACACCTTC
CDR3: CASSHPGVTDQHQHYGYTF

size: many
J: TRBJ2-7
V: TRBV6-1
D: TRBD1
DNA: TGTGCCAGCAGTCCACAGGGGCTTCCCTACGAGCAGTACTTC
CDR3: CASSPQGLPYEQYF

size: many
J: TRBJ2-7
V: TRBV29-1
D: .
DNA: TGCAGCGTTCTAGGGCAGGACGAGCAGTACTTC
CDR3: CSVLGQDEQYF

size: .
J: TRBJ2-1
V: TRBV28
D: .
DNA: TGTGCCAGCAGTCCTCAGGGTGGTGAGCAGTTCTTC
CDR3: CASSPQGGEQFF

size: few
J: TRBJ2-7
V: TRBV6-5
D: .
DNA: TGTGCCAGCGGGTCTGTCGAGCAGTACTTC
CDR3: CASGSVEQYF

size: .
J: TRBJ2-1
V: TRBV6-1
D: TRBD2
DNA: TGTGCCAGCAGACCGACTAGCTTTGTATCTTACAATGAGCAGTTCTTC
CDR3: CASRPTSFVSYNEQFF

size: .
J: TRBJ1-1
V: TRBV20-1
D: .
DNA: TGCAGTGCTATCTCCTGGAACACTGAAGCTTTCTTT
CDR3: CSAISWNTEAFF

size: .
J: TRBJ2-1
V: TRBV10-3
D: .
DNA: TGTGCCATCTTTTCCCCCCCGAATGAGCAGTTCTTC
CDR3: CAIFSPPNEQFF

size: few
J: TRBJ2-5
V: TRBV29-1
D: TRBD2
DNA: TGCAGCGTTGAAGAATGGCTAGCGGGGAAAGAGACCCAGTACTTC
CDR3: CSVEEWLAGKETQYF

size: many
J: TRBJ2-3
V: TRBV10-3
D: TRBD2
DNA: TGTGCCATCAGCCTGACTAGCGGGAGGGATACGCAGTATTTT
CDR3: CAISLTSGRDTQYF

size: .
J: TRBJ2-1
V: TRBV25-1
D: .
DNA: TGTGCCGCCGGGTCCTACAATGAGCAGTTCTTC
CDR3: CAAGSYNEQFF

size: few
J: TRBJ2-2
V: TRBV4-1
D: TRBD2
DNA: TGCGCCAGCAGCCAAGGGACTAGCGTCGGGGAGCTGTTTTTT
CDR3: CASSQGTSVGELFF

size: .
J: TRBJ2-2
V: TRBV20-1
D: .
DNA: TGCAGTGCAGGTGGTCTATCCAACACCGGGGAGCTGTTTTTT
CDR3: CSAGGLSNTGELFF

size: .
J: TRBJ2-1
V: TRBV13
D: TRBD2
DNA: TGTGCCAGCAGCCCCATAACCCTAGCGGAACTTTACAATGAGCAGTTCTTC
CDR3: CASSPITLAELYNEQFF

size: few
J: TRBJ2-1
V: TRBV27
D: .
DNA: TGTGCCAGCAGTCCCCCGGATGGGGCCTCCTACAATGAGCAGTTCTTC
CDR3: CASSPPDGASYNEQFF

size: many
J: TRBJ2-1
V: TRBV20-1
D: TRBD2
DNA: TGCAGTGCTAGGACTAGCGAACACAATGAGCAGTTCTTC
CDR3: CSARTSEHNEQFF

size: .
J: TRBJ1-3
V: TRBV6-1
D: .
DNA: TGTGCCAGCAGTGAAATTCCAGGGCACTCTGGAAACACCATATATTTT
CDR3: CASSEIPGHSGNTIYF

size: .
J: TRBJ2-7
V: TRBV7-8
D: .
DNA: TGTGCCAGCAGCTCCCCTCGGGACTCTACCCCCTACGAGCAGTACTTC
CDR3: CASSSPRDSTPYEQYF

size: .
J: TRBJ2-3
V: TRBV7-3
D: .
DNA: TGTGCCAGCAGCTTATCGGGGCTAGCTTGGAGTGCAGATACGCAGTATTTT
CDR3: CASSLSGLAWSADTQYF

size: .
J: TRBJ2-7
V: TRBV29-1
D: .
DNA: TGCAGCGCCGGGACTTCGAGCTCCTACGAGCAGTACTTC
CDR3: CSAGTSSSYEQYF

size: few
J: TRBJ2-3
V: TRBV20-1
D: .
DNA: TGCAGTGCTAGAGATTACCAGCAGTTCACAGATACGCAGTATTTT
CDR3: CSARDYQQFTDTQYF

size: few
J: TRBJ2-5
V: TRBV9
D: .
DNA: TGTGCCAGCAGCGGACACAAGGGGTTACAAGAGACCCAGTACTTC
CDR3: CASSGHKGLQETQYF

size: .
J: TRBJ2-2
V: TRBV11-3
D: TRBD2
DNA: TGTGCATCCAGCTTAGGAGGGGCCGTGGAGGTAGCGGGAATGTCTCCATTGGCCGGGGAGCTGTTTTTT
CDR3: CASSLGGAVEVAGMSPLAGELFF

size: .
J: TRBJ2-7
V: TRBV4-3
D: .
DNA: TGCGCCAGCAGCCAAGGCGGTAAGGGTTACGAGCAGTACTTC
CDR3: CASSQGGKGYEQYF

size: many
J: TRBJ2-7
V: TRBV27
D: TRBD2
DNA: TGTGCCAGCAGTTTAGGGCCCCAACCTAGCGGGAGAACCTACGAGCAGTACTTC
CDR3: CASSLGPQPSGRTYEQYF

size: few
J: TRBJ2-1
V: TRBV4-1
D: TRBD2
DNA: TGCGCCAGCAGGGGCAGCCTAGCGGGAATGTACAATGAGCAGTTCTTC
CDR3: CASRGSLAGMYNEQFF

size: .
J: TRBJ2-1
V: TRBV11-1
D: TRBD2
DNA: TGTGCCAGCAGCCTTAGCGGGGGCGCCTACAATGAGCAGTTCTTC
CDR3: CASSLSGGAYNEQFF

size: .
J: TRBJ2-7
V: TRBV29-1
D: TRBD1
DNA: TGCAGCGTTGAGAGGGGGCCGGACGAGCAGTACTTC
CDR3: CSVERGPDEQYF

size: .
J: TRBJ2-5
V: TRBV29-1
D: TRBD1
DNA: TGCAGCTTTAAGACAGGGGCGGGGGAGACCCAGTACTTC
CDR3: CSFKTGAGETQYF

size: .
J: TRBJ1-2
V: TRBV25-1
D: .
DNA: TGTGCCAGTCCGCCGGCAATCTATGGCTACACCTTC
CDR3: CASPPAIYGYTF